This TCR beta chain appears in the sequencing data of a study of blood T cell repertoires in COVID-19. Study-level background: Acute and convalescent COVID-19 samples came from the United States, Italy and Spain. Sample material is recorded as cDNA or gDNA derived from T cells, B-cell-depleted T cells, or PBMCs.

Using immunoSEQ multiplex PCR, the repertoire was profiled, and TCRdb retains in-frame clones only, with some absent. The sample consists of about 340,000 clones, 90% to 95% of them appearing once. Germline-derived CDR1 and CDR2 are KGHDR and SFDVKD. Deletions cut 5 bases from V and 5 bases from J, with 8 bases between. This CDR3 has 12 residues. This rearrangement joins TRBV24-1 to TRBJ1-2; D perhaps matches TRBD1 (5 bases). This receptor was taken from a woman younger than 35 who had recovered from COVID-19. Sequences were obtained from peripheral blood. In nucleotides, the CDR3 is TGTGCCACCAGTGCCGGGGGATATGGCTACACCTTC. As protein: CATSAGGYGYTF.